These 20 T cell receptor beta chains share one sample of origin, sequenced in a study of identical twins. Each CDR3 protein is one row after TCRdb ran MiXCR on the 5' RACE reads. The sample holds 650,000 to 800,000 distinct CDR3 sequences, over 8.5% seen once. Another study also made use of these data, one on yellow fever vaccine responses in identical twins.

The sample taken for sequencing was PBMCs. These receptors came from a woman younger than 35 in good health.

This clonotype was observed at least ten times. V is TRBV29-1 and J is TRBJ2-3; no clear D gene. V lost 3 bases to trimming and J lost 1 base, with 5 bases between them. The CDR3 is 12 amino acids. Germline assignment: CDR1 SQVTM and CDR2 ANQGSEA. CDR3 region: CSVDGGTDTQYF. The CDR3 DNA reads TGCAGCGTTGATGGAGGCACAGATACGCAGTATTTT.

The CDR3 protein is CASSGDHGYTF. The CDR3 DNA follows: TGTGCCAGCAGTGGCGACCACGGCTACACCTTC. The chain has TRBV2 and TRBJ1-2; D ambiguous. The CDR3 spans 11 residues. Trimming stripped 4 bases from V and 8 bases from J, with 8 bases between. The germline V gene has CDR1 SNHLY and CDR2 FYNNEI.

The chain joins TRBV24-1 to TRBJ2-3, with D possibly being TRBD1 or TRBD2 (5 bases each). Trimming removed 4 bases from V and 5 bases from J, with 12 bases in between. The germline V gene encodes CDR1 KGHDR and CDR2 SFDVKD. The CDR3 sequence is 14 residues long. The CDR3 DNA reads TGTGCCACCAGTGACCAGCGGACAAAAGATACGCAGTATTTT. This codes for CATSDQRTKDTQYF.

This clonotype was recorded at least ten times. CDR3 amino acids: CASSKVRPVAEETQYF. CDR3 bases: TGTGCCAGCAGCAAAGTTAGGCCTGTGGCTGAAGAGACCCAGTACTTC. This chain connects TRBV21-1 to TRBJ2-5; the D call of TRBD1 is as the table states it, not checked on the DNA. TRBV21-1 is noted as a pseudogene. CDR3 size: 16 residues.

A few counts support this clonotype. The V and J genes are TRBV5-4 and TRBJ2-3; D unresolved. V was pared by 4 bases and J by 1 base, with 10 bases between. The CDR3 runs to 14 residues. Germline V lookup: CDR1 SGHNT, CDR2 YYREEE (reference sequence). CDR3 in amino acids: CASSIGSRTDTQYF. The CDR3 bases are TGTGCCAGCAGCATAGGGTCCCGCACAGATACGCAGTATTTT. The whole variable domain, filled in from reference TRBV5-4 and TRBJ2-3, reads ETGVTQSPTHLIKTRGQQVTLRCSSQSGHNTVSWYQQALGQGPQFIFQYYREEENGRGNFPPRFSGLQFPNYSSELNVNALELDDSALYLCASSIGSRTDTQYFGPGTRLTVL.

The chain recombines TRBV20-1 with TRBJ2-7; 8 bases are shared with TRBD1. Germline V gene data show CDR1 as DFQATT and CDR2 as SNEGSKA (reference sequence). The V gene end was trimmed by 3 bases and the J gene end by 4 bases; junction bases not matched to a gene: 5. This CDR3 has 13 amino acids. CDR3 DNA: TGCAGTGCTAGGTTGCAGGGGGCGTACGAGCAGTACTTC. The encoded protein is CSARLQGAYEQYF.

The table lists this clonotype with many counts. The chain joins TRBV20-1 to TRBJ1-6; 7 bases are a match to TRBD1. The CDR3 runs to 16 residues. Germline-derived CDR1 and CDR2 are DFQATT and SNEGSKA (reference sequence). V shed 6 bases and J 9 bases; nucleotides not matched to a gene: 17. The CDR3 DNA follows: TGCAGTGCGCACCCTGACAGGGAAAAAAGGAGTTCACCCCTCCACTTT. Protein sequence: CSAHPDREKRSSPLHF.

The V call is TRBV7-9, the J call TRBJ2-1; possibly TRBD2 for D (6 bases). Germline CDR1 and CDR2: SEHNR and FQNEAQ (reference sequence). CDR3 length equals 13 residues. Trimming stripped 11 bases from V and 2 bases from J, with 13 bases between. CDR3 amino acids: CAGRGGPYNEQFF. CDR3 sequence (DNA): TGTGCCGGGCGGGGCGGACCCTACAATGAGCAGTTCTTC.

In its sample, this clonotype was seen a few times. This sequence joins TRBV6-5 and TRBJ2-7; 8 bases are a match to TRBD1. V gave up 0 bases and J gave up 3 bases; unmatched junction bases: 10. CDR3 length: 17 amino acids. Germline lookup yields CDR1 MNHEY and CDR2 SVGAGI. The CDR3 sequence is CASSYSDLGQAGYEQYF. CDR3 coding DNA: TGTGCCAGCAGTTACTCCGACCTGGGACAGGCAGGCTACGAGCAGTACTTC.

This clonotype was recorded a few times. This sequence joins TRBV4-3 and TRBJ2-3, with D uncertain. Trimming removed 0 bases from V and 5 bases from J, with 6 bases in between. Germline lookup yields CDR1 LGHNA and CDR2 YSLEER. The CDR3 consists of 13 residues. This CDR3 reads CASSQDIEDTQYF. CDR3 bases: TGCGCCAGCAGCCAAGATATTGAAGATACGCAGTATTTT.

V usage is TRBV6-2 or TRBV6-3 and J usage is TRBJ2-5, with a possible D match to TRBD2 (6 bases). This CDR3 has 15 residues. Germline V lookup: CDR1 MNHEY, CDR2 SVGEGT. V lost 1 base and J lost 1, with 10 bases in between. CDR3 nucleotides: TGTGCCAGCAGTTACTTGACTAGGGGCCAAGAGACCCAGTACTTC. Its translation is CASSYLTRGQETQYF.

The genes are TRBV12-5 and TRBJ2-5; 10 bases map to TRBD1. Germline CDR1 LGHNT, CDR2 FRNRAP. Trimming took 4 bases from V and 1 from J; bases not matched to a gene: 3. The CDR3 spans 15 residues. The CDR3 loop is CASGWGDRGQETQYF. The CDR3 DNA reads TGTGCTAGTGGTTGGGGGGACAGGGGCCAAGAGACCCAGTACTTC. The full variable domain, with the rest looked up from reference TRBV12-5 and TRBJ2-5, is DARVTQTPRHKVTEMGQEVTMRCQPILGHNTVFWYRQTMMQGLELLAYFRNRAPLDDSGMPKDRFSAEMPDATLATLKIQPSEPRDSAVYFCASGWGDRGQETQYFGPGTRLLVL.

Many counts were recorded for this clonotype. V gene TRBV5-5 combines with J gene TRBJ2-5, with 9 bases lining up with TRBD1. Germline CDR1 and CDR2: SGHKS and YYEKEE (reference sequence). V gave up 4 bases and J gave up 6 bases; unmatched junction bases: 4. The CDR3 covers 13 residues. Here the CDR3 reads CASSLGQGQTQYF. CDR3 nucleotide sequence: TGTGCCAGCAGCCTAGGACAGGGGCAGACCCAGTACTTC.

There are many counts of this clonotype. The rearrangement links TRBV20-1 to TRBJ1-6; TRBD1 might be the D (6 bases). CDR3 size: 14 residues. Looked up from germline, CDR1 is DFQATT and CDR2 is SNEGSKA (reference sequence). V was trimmed by 6 bases and J by 7 bases, leaving 16 bases between them. This chain's CDR3 is CSAAGTSINSPLHF. The CDR3, as DNA: TGCAGTGCGGCCGGGACAAGCATCAATTCACCCCTCCACTTT.

This clonotype was counted many times. The CDR3 is CASSLLGLPNTGELFF. CDR3 nucleotide sequence: TGTGCCAGCAGTTTACTGGGACTCCCCAACACCGGGGAGCTGTTTTTT. This chain uses TRBV12-3 or TRBV12-4 with TRBJ2-2; tentative D call: TRBD2 (6 bases). This CDR3 spans 16 amino acids. Trimming stripped 2 bases from V and 2 bases from J, with 12 bases between.

Written as DNA, the CDR3 is TGTGCCATCAGTGAGTCCCCTTATGATCCGGGGGGGCCAGATGAGCAGTTCTTC. Its translation is CAISESPYDPGGPDEQFF. The chain carries TRBV10-3 and TRBJ2-1, with TRBD2 matching over 8 bases. V lost 0 bases to trimming and J lost 8 bases; unmatched junction nucleotides: 15. Per germline, CDR1 ENHRY and CDR2 SYGVKD. The CDR3 runs to 18 residues.

This clonotype has more than one count but fewer than ten. The CDR3 region is CSAPRPFSGANVLTF. CDR3 in DNA: TGCAGCGCCCCTCGGCCCTTCTCTGGGGCCAACGTCCTGACTTTC. The chain couples TRBV29-1 to TRBJ2-6; D remains ambiguous. Germline V CDR1 and CDR2: SQVTM, ANQGSEA. The CDR3 covers 15 residues. Trimming took off 7 bases at V and 0 bases at J, with 13 bases between the two ends.

V gene TRBV6-1 combines with J gene TRBJ2-3, with TRBD2 matching 14 bases. CDR3 length equals 14 residues. The germline V gene encodes CDR1 MNHNS and CDR2 SASEGT. V lost 11 bases to trimming and J lost 3 bases; unmatched junction nucleotides: 4. The CDR3 here is CAGRTSGRTDTQYF. CDR3 in DNA: TGTGCCGGAAGGACTAGCGGGAGGACAGATACGCAGTATTTT.

This clonotype was seen repeatedly, ten times or more. The chain has TRBV7-6 and TRBJ2-2; the D gene is possibly TRBD1 (6 bases). The V gene lost 6 bases and the J gene lost 3 bases, with 11 bases spanning the gap. The germline CDR1 and CDR2 sequences are SGHVS and FNYEAQ. The CDR3 is 14 residues long. CDR3: CASRLTGYTGELFF. The CDR3 nucleotides are TGTGCCAGCAGACTAACAGGGTACACCGGGGAGCTGTTTTTT.

V gene TRBV29-1 combines with J gene TRBJ2-3, with D unclear. CDR3 size: 13 residues. The V and J ends lost 3 bases and 0 bases respectively, with 7 bases between them. The V gene's germline CDR1 is SQVTM and CDR2 ANQGSEA. CDR3 sequence (DNA): TGCAGCGTTGAGGCAGTTAGCACAGATACGCAGTATTTT. Translated, it gives CSVEAVSTDTQYF.